This T cell receptor beta chain derives from a study of CXCR3-negative and CXCR3-positive naive CD8 T cells. Study observations and caveats: CXCR3-positive naive cells had TRB CDR3s that were more hydrophobic than CXCR3-negative naive cells had.

The method, 5' RACE with UMI labels, was used to prepare the TRB cDNA libraries. TCRdb reprocessed the 5' RACE reads, keeping one entry per CDR3 protein, no DNA. The sample includes over 40,000 distinct CDR3 sequences. This CDR3 spans 15 amino acids. The germline V gene encodes CDR1 SGHRS and CDR2 YFSETQ. Triplicate sorts, approximately 300,000 cells apiece, were made for each CD8+ T cell subset. About this clonotype itself: The antigen remains undetermined.

The chain links TRBV5-1 to TRBJ2-7. This TCR derives from a human donor in good health. Some clones in this sample may be carry-over from other donors' samples. The sequenced sample was naive CXCR3- CD8+ T cells from blood. Regarding subset: CD45RO-CCR7+CD27+CD95- naive CD8+ T cells lacking CXCR3 (TNR3-). The CDR3 loop is CASSLSGSPTNEQYF.